Presented here are 15 T cell receptor beta chains from one specimen sequenced in a study of human T cells and chemical hapten exposure. Single cDNA molecules in the library carried unique molecular identifiers attached during preparation. TCRdb reprocessed the reads with MiXCR, giving one entry per CDR3 protein. The profile covers around 120,000 distinct CDR3 sequences, with around 9% appearing a single time and approximately 1.4% taken by the ten largest. Unfractionated whole blood yielded the extracted total RNA. The sample comprised whole blood. The receptors stem from a human donor in good health. Some clones in this sample may be carry-over from other donors' samples.

In its sample, this clonotype was seen many times. The rearrangement joins TRBV5-4 to TRBJ2-1, with D maybe TRBD2 (6 bases). The V end was cut by 4 bases, the J end by 12 bases, with 17 bases between. Germline V CDR1 and CDR2: SGHNT, YYREEE (reference sequence). CDR3 length: 13 amino acids. CDR3 sequence reads: CASSLPGGSGQFF. The CDR3 coding sequence is TGTGCCAGCAGCCTGCCCGGGGGTAGCGGGCAGTTCTTC.

CDR3 sequence reads: CASYGTAQFSGANVLTF. In DNA form, the CDR3 reads TGCGCCAGCTACGGGACAGCCCAATTCTCTGGGGCCAACGTCCTGACTTTC. V and J are TRBV5-1 and TRBJ2-6, with 7 bases identical to TRBD1. Germline CDR1 SGHRS, CDR2 YFSETQ. Trimming at V came to 7 bases and at J to 0 bases, leaving 10 bases not matched to a gene. The CDR3 extends over 17 amino acids.

The rearrangement links TRBV7-2 to TRBJ2-5, with TRBD2 matching over 13 bases. Germline lookup yields CDR1 SGHTA and CDR2 FQGNSA. The CDR3 length is 15 residues. Losses at the gene ends were 8 bases for V and 2 bases for J; bases not matched to a gene: 5. CDR3 coding DNA: TGTGCCAGCTTGCGGGGACTAGCGGGGCAAGAGACCCAGTACTTC. As protein: CASLRGLAGQETQYF.

This clonotype was counted a few times. The rearrangement uses TRBV20-1 and TRBJ1-2; unclear D gene. The CDR3 has 17 residues. Trimming pared 3 bases from V and 8 bases from J, leaving 28 bases between. Per the germline V gene, CDR1 is DFQATT and CDR2 is SNEGSKA (reference sequence). The CDR3 nucleotides are TGCAGTGCTAGTGTTGGGAATGTGGCAAGACGTCTGGGGGGCTACACCTTC. Its translation: CSASVGNVARRLGGYTF.

This clonotype showed up many times. This chain connects TRBV12-3 or TRBV12-4 to TRBJ1-1; D gene uncertain. The CDR3 is 13 residues long. Trimming cost V 5 bases and J 5 bases, with 12 bases left between them. The CDR3, as DNA: TGTGCCAGCAGTCTACTTGCGAAGACTGAAGCTTTCTTT. This sequence encodes CASSLLAKTEAFF.

This clonotype was seen only a few times. This sequence joins TRBV12-3 or TRBV12-4 and TRBJ1-2; D might be TRBD1 (6 bases). This CDR3 spans 15 amino acids. The germline V and J ends were trimmed by 1 base and 0 bases, with 9 bases remaining between them. The CDR3 reads CASSLERGTNYGYTF. The CDR3 nucleotides are TGTGCCAGCAGTTTAGAGAGGGGGACTAACTATGGCTACACCTTC.

The chain combines TRBV5-1 with TRBJ2-3; unclear D gene. Per the germline V gene, CDR1 is SGHRS and CDR2 is YFSETQ. V lost 1 base, J lost 6 bases, and 6 bases lay in between. The CDR3 has 12 residues. CDR3: CASSLSVDTQYF. In nucleotides, the CDR3 is TGCGCCAGCAGCTTGTCAGTGGATACGCAGTATTTT.

V gene TRBV5-1 combines with J gene TRBJ2-1; 10 bases match TRBD2. The CDR3 contains 15 residues. Germline V gene data show CDR1 as SGHRS and CDR2 as YFSETQ. V shed 5 bases, J shed 7 bases, and the junction held 9 bases outside the gene matches. The CDR3 sequence: CASSVGSSGGNEQFF. In DNA form, the CDR3 reads TGCGCCAGCAGTGTAGGGTCTAGCGGGGGTAATGAGCAGTTCTTC.

At least ten counts were recorded for this clonotype. The chain is built from TRBV10-3 and TRBJ1-6; D is undetermined. The CDR3 sequence is 17 residues long. V gave up 0 bases and J gave up 6 bases, with 15 bases separating them. The germline V gene encodes CDR1 ENHRY and CDR2 SYGVKD. CDR3 sequence reads: CAISESTGGNGNSPLHF. The CDR3 nucleotides are TGTGCCATCAGTGAGTCGACGGGAGGAAATGGTAATTCACCCCTCCACTTT.

This clonotype has at least ten counts. The chain joins TRBV13 to TRBJ2-7; D might be TRBD1 (5 bases). V lost 5 bases to trimming and J lost 2 bases, with 10 bases between them. Looked up from germline, CDR1 is PRHDT and CDR2 is FYEKMQ (reference sequence). This CDR3 contains 13 residues. Written as DNA, the CDR3 is TGTGCCAGCAGCGCGCAGGGAACCTACGAGCAGTACTTC. Its translation is CASSAQGTYEQYF.

The chain recombines TRBV6-2 or TRBV6-3 with TRBJ2-5; D is possibly TRBD1 (6 bases). The CDR3 sequence is 15 residues long. The V and J ends lost 1 base and 0 bases respectively, with 9 bases between them. In germline, CDR1 is MNHEY, CDR2 SVGEGT. CDR3 in amino acids: CASSYWTVYQETQYF. The CDR3 nucleotides read TGTGCCAGCAGTTACTGGACAGTGTACCAAGAGACCCAGTACTTC.

This clonotype was seen a few times. The chain links TRBV20-1 to TRBJ2-3; either TRBD1 or TRBD2 may supply D (5 bases each). The CDR3 covers 15 residues. V dropped 6 bases and J dropped 2 bases, with 18 bases sitting between them. Per germline, CDR1 DFQATT and CDR2 SNEGSKA (reference sequence). The CDR3 region is CSALGTVGVTDTQYF. The CDR3 bases are TGCAGTGCCCTAGGGACGGTGGGAGTCACAGATACGCAGTATTTT.

The chain combines TRBV6-2 or TRBV6-3 with TRBJ2-7; 8 bases match TRBD2. Germline loops: CDR1 MNHEY, CDR2 SVGEGT. The CDR3 consists of 15 residues. Germline trimming cut 5 bases from V and 3 bases from J; bases unmatched to any gene: 9. CDR3 amino acids: CASSVSSGEIYEQYF. CDR3 in DNA: TGTGCCAGCAGTGTTAGTAGCGGGGAGATCTACGAGCAGTACTTC.

This clonotype turned up a few times. V usage is TRBV4-3 and J usage is TRBJ2-7, with TRBD1 as a possible D gene (6 bases). CDR3 length: 15 residues. The V gene lost 0 bases and the J gene lost 3 bases, with 12 bases spanning the gap. Germline V CDR1 and CDR2: LGHNA, YSLEER. CDR3 loop: CASSQEQGGYYEQYF. The CDR3 DNA sequence: TGCGCCAGCAGCCAAGAACAGGGCGGGTACTACGAGCAGTACTTC.

This clonotype has a handful of counts. The V and J genes are TRBV29-1 and TRBJ2-3, with 12 nucleotides matching TRBD2. Per the germline V gene, CDR1 is SQVTM and CDR2 is ANQGSEA. This CDR3 region has 15 residues. Trimming took 5 bases from V and 5 from J; bases not matched to a gene: 8. The CDR3 region has the DNA TGCAGCGTTACAGCTCTAGCGGGGGGGCTAGATACGCAGTATTTT. It encodes CSVTALAGGLDTQYF.